These 21 T cell receptor beta chains originate from one sample sequenced in a study of blood T cells in healthy people across ages. A second PCR, run for roughly 7 to 12 cycles, used a sample-barcoded 5' primer plus a J-beta primer mix. A single record per CDR3 protein comes from TCRdb applying MiXCR to the 5' RACE reads. Of under 1,000,000 distinct CDR3 sequences listed, approximately 35% are singletons. The sequenced sample consisted of blood. These receptors originate from a man aged 18 to 29 in good health.

The chain links TRBV4-1 to TRBJ1-1, with 11 bases that match TRBD1. The germline V gene has CDR1 MGHRA and CDR2 YSYEKL. Trimming cost V 2 bases and J 5 bases; bases outside gene matches: 4. CDR3 length: 15 residues. The DNA of the CDR3 is TGCGCCAGCAGCCAAAGGACAGGGGGCAGGACTGAAGCTTTCTTT. Its protein is CASSQRTGGRTEAFF.

The chain combines TRBV7-3 with TRBJ2-1; 9 bases fit TRBD1. This CDR3 is built from 16 residues. The germline V gene has CDR1 SGHTA and CDR2 FQGTGA. J was trimmed by 5 bases and V by 1 base; bases with no gene match: 6. The CDR3 reads CASSLSGGQGNNEQFF. The CDR3 nucleotides are TGTGCCAGCAGCTTAAGTGGGGGACAGGGCAACAATGAGCAGTTCTTC.

This sequence joins TRBV6-1 and TRBJ1-1; possible D gene TRBD1, 6 bases. CDR1 is MNHNS and CDR2 is SASEGT in the germline V gene. This CDR3 comprises 14 residues. V lost 6 bases, J lost 1 base, and 12 bases lay in between. In DNA form, the CDR3 reads TGTGCCAGCAGAGGGGGTAGAGGGAACACTGAAGCTTTCTTT. Its protein product is CASRGGRGNTEAFF.

This clonotype has more than one count but fewer than ten. This sequence joins TRBV12-3 or TRBV12-4 and TRBJ2-3; D gene ambiguous. Between the trimmed V and J ends, which lost 7 bases and 5 bases, there was a span of 13 bases. This CDR3 comprises 13 residues. The CDR3 region has the DNA TGTGCCAGCACCGAACTAAACCTAGATACGCAGTATTTT. Amino acid sequence: CASTELNLDTQYF.

The CDR3 spells CASSPRDRGQFF. Written as DNA, the CDR3 is TGTGCCAGCAGTCCCCGGGACAGGGGGCAGTTCTTC. The chain has TRBV25-1 and TRBJ2-1; 10 bases line up with TRBD1. Germline CDR1 reads MGHDK; CDR2 reads SYGVNS. The CDR3 consists of 12 residues. J gave up 12 bases and V 5 bases, and 4 bases lay outside the gene matches.

The chain combines TRBV3-1 with TRBJ2-5, with D possibly being TRBD2 (6 bases). TRBJ2-7 matches the DNA end more closely, so the J call is doubtful. The CDR3 totals 16 residues. The germline V gene has CDR1 LGHDT and CDR2 YNNKEL (reference sequence). The CDR3 bases are TGTGCCAGCAGCCGAACTGTCCGGGACTTCCTATACGAGCAGTACTTC. Its translation: CASSRTVRDFLYEQYF.

The gene calls are TRBV29-1 and TRBJ2-7, with 7 bases lining up with TRBD1. Germline lookup yields CDR1 SQVTM and CDR2 ANQGSEA. Unmatched junction bases numbered 10, after V lost 5 bases and J lost 3 bases. CDR3 length equals 14 residues. CDR3 loop: CSVREPGQYYEQYF. The CDR3 DNA reads TGCAGCGTTCGAGAACCGGGACAGTACTACGAGCAGTACTTC.

The chain uses TRBV4-3 and TRBJ2-1; D ambiguous. This CDR3 is 12 amino acids long. V was cut by 3 bases and J by 10 bases, with 10 bases left in between. From germline, CDR1 is LGHNA and CDR2 YSLEER. The CDR3 nucleotides read TGCGCCAGCAGCCAGCTAAAGAGCGAGCAGTTCTTC. It encodes CASSQLKSEQFF.

The rearrangement joins TRBV10-3 to TRBJ1-5; unclear D gene. The germline V gene has CDR1 ENHRY and CDR2 SYGVKD. V dropped 2 bases and J dropped 4 bases, with 9 bases sitting between them. There are 14 residues in the CDR3. The CDR3 nucleotides are TGTGCCATCAGTGAGGCGGGTGAGAATCAGCCCCAGCATTTT. Its translation is CAISEAGENQPQHF.

This clonotype showed up many times. The chain couples TRBV6-5 to TRBJ2-6; D is possibly TRBD1 (5 bases). This CDR3 has 16 amino acids. V shed 6 bases and J shed 4 bases, with 16 bases lying between them. CDR1 and CDR2 from the germline V gene are MNHEY and SVGAGI. CDR3 DNA sequence: TGTGCCAGCAGCTTCAAACAGGTAGCCGGGGCCAACGTCCTGACTTTC. Protein sequence: CASSFKQVAGANVLTF.

The table lists this clonotype with a few counts. For the CDR3, the DNA is TGTGCCAGCAGCTGGGATGTGGAGACCCAGTACTTC. It yields the protein CASSWDVETQYF. The chain recombines TRBV7-9 with TRBJ2-5; unclear D gene. Trimming left V 4 bases short and J 5 bases short, with 8 bases between. Germline lookup yields CDR1 SEHNR and CDR2 FQNEAQ (reference sequence). This CDR3 spans 12 amino acids.

Comment on this clonotype: The CDR3 carries no conserved terminal phenylalanine or tryptophan, so it likely arises from a read error. The chain links TRBV12-3 or TRBV12-4 to TRBJ2-3; 8 bases match TRBD1. J gave up 1 base and V 4 bases, and 4 bases lay outside the gene matches. The CDR3 runs to 15 residues. The CDR3 reads CASSSQGVGTDTQYS. CDR3 nucleotides: TGTGCCAGCAGTTCACAGGGGGTTGGCACAGATACGCAGTATTCT.

The table lists this clonotype with a few counts. The CDR3 DNA sequence: TGTGCCAGCAGACGTTATCGGGACGAGCAGTACTTC. Amino acid sequence: CASRRYRDEQYF. This chain connects TRBV12-3 or TRBV12-4 to TRBJ2-7; D unclear. The CDR3 is made up of 12 amino acids. The V end was cut by 6 bases, the J end by 5 bases, with 11 bases between.

The chain has TRBV12-3 or TRBV12-4 and TRBJ2-1, with D possibly being TRBD1 (5 bases). This CDR3 is built from 13 residues. The germline V and J ends were trimmed by 8 bases and 4 bases, with 12 bases remaining between them. The CDR3 DNA reads TGTGCCAGCCTACGCTCAGGGTACAATGAGCAGTTCTTC. Amino acid sequence: CASLRSGYNEQFF.

This CDR3 is CASSLSPGLAGGLPDTQYF. CDR3 nucleotide sequence: TGTGCCAGCAGTTTATCACCGGGACTAGCGGGGGGGCTTCCAGATACGCAGTATTTT. V gene TRBV12-3 or TRBV12-4 combines with J gene TRBJ2-3; 16 positions match TRBD2. Trimming at V came to 2 bases and at J to 4 bases, leaving 9 bases not matched to a gene. This CDR3 has 19 residues.

Worth noting for this clonotype: One end of the junction fails to match germline, which may point to a read error. V gene TRBV30 combines with J gene TRBJ1-2; 9 bases agree with TRBD1. The CDR3 loop spans 13 amino acids. The germline gives CDR1 GTSNPN, CDR2 SVGIG (reference sequence). CDR3 nucleotides: TGTGCCTGGAGCGAGGGCCGGGACAGGGACTACATCTTC. Residues: CAWSEGRDRDYIF. Variable domain in full (rest from reference TRBV30 and TRBJ1-2): SQTIHQWPATLVQPVGSPLSLECTVEGTSNPNLYWYRQAAGRGLQLLFYSVGIGQISSEVPQNLSASRPQDRQFILSSKKLLLSDSGFYLCAWSEGRDRDYIFGSGTRLTVV.

This clonotype showed up just a few times. CDR3 DNA: TGTGCCAGCAGCCAAGTGACAGGGCGGTACGAGCAGTACTTC. Its translation is CASSQVTGRYEQYF. J is TRBJ2-7 and V is TRBV14; 7 positions match TRBD1. Per the germline V gene, CDR1 is SGHDN and CDR2 is FVKESK. With 1 base clipped from V and 4 bases from J, the junction kept 4 bases outside the gene matches. The CDR3 contains 14 residues.

The gene calls are TRBV12-3 or TRBV12-4 and TRBJ1-1; TRBD1 aligns across 7 bases. The trim removed 6 bases at V and 6 bases at J, leaving 16 bases unmatched. The length of the CDR3 is 16 residues. The CDR3 sequence is CASSETGWGNDAEAFF. In DNA form, the CDR3 reads TGTGCCAGCAGCGAGACAGGGTGGGGGAACGACGCTGAAGCTTTCTTT.

This clonotype has a handful of counts. The chain links TRBV10-3 to TRBJ2-1, with 7 positions matching TRBD1. Germline CDR1 reads ENHRY; CDR2 reads SYGVKD. There are 19 residues in the CDR3. V lost 8 bases to trimming and J lost 0 bases; unmatched junction nucleotides: 19. The CDR3 DNA sequence: TGTGCCATCGGCCCCCAGGGACAGATAATAGGAAACTCCTACAATGAGCAGTTCTTC. As protein: CAIGPQGQIIGNSYNEQFF.

This chain links TRBV7-2 with TRBJ2-1; D not resolved. The germline V gene has CDR1 SGHTA and CDR2 FQGNSA. CDR3 length: 14 amino acids. V shed 0 bases and J shed 7 bases, with 10 bases lying between them. The CDR3, as DNA: TGTGCCAGCAGCTTAGCCGTCGGACGAAATGAGCAGTTCTTC. It specifies CASSLAVGRNEQFF.

In this sample, this clonotype turned up a few times. This rearrangement joins TRBV7-2 to TRBJ2-1, with D perhaps matching TRBD1 or TRBD2 (6 bases each). Trimming took off 4 bases at V and 0 bases at J, with 10 bases between the two ends. CDR1 is SGHTA, CDR2 FQGNSA, per germline. CDR3 length: 15 residues. This CDR3 is CASSWRDTSYNEQFF. The DNA of the CDR3 is TGTGCCAGCAGCTGGCGGGACACCTCCTACAATGAGCAGTTCTTC.